A selection of T cell receptor beta chains follows, all from one sample in a study of regulatory T cells in long-lasting Graves disease. From the multiplex PCR reads, TCRdb called clonotypes with MiXCR, one entry per CDR3 protein. The sample includes some 500,000 distinct CDR3 sequences, roughly 14% seen only once; the top ten take approximately 9.3%. The same sample was also studied in work on T cells in Graves' hyperthyroidism and ophthalmopathy.

Source: peripheral blood mononuclear cells (PBMCs), taken at new diagnosis, from a patient treated with antithyroid drugs. These receptors all come from a man aged 25-45 years with Graves disease. The CDR3 runs from the conserved cysteine through the conserved F or W. The order of the fields is CDR3 protein, CDR3 DNA, V gene, D gene, clone size, J gene. The D gene is left open where the match is weak. Only part of the rows carry a size: once, few, many, or a class if the clone is expanded.

cdr3_aa: CASSSSGPTGELFF
cdr3_nt: TGTGCCAGCAGCAGCTCCGGGCCGACCGGGGAGCTGTTTTTT
v_call: TRBV10-1
d_call: NA
clone_size: many
j_call: TRBJ2-2

cdr3_aa: CASSLFSSGANVLTF
cdr3_nt: TGTGCCAGCAGTCTCTTCAGCTCTGGGGCCAACGTCCTGACTTTC
v_call: TRBV27
d_call: NA
clone_size: many
j_call: TRBJ2-6

cdr3_aa: CASSTRRLAGATDTQYF
cdr3_nt: TGTGCCAGCAGTACCCGAAGACTAGCGGGGGCCACAGATACGCAGTATTTT
v_call: TRBV28
d_call: TRBD2
clone_size: many
j_call: TRBJ2-3

cdr3_aa: CSVRTGSYEQYF
cdr3_nt: TGCAGCGTACGGACAGGATCCTACGAGCAGTACTTC
v_call: TRBV29-1
d_call: TRBD1
clone_size: NA
j_call: TRBJ2-7

cdr3_aa: CASSFGLRKETQYF
cdr3_nt: TGTGCCAGCAGTTTCGGGCTCCGAAAAGAGACCCAGTACTTC
v_call: TRBV12-3/TRBV12-4
d_call: NA
clone_size: many
j_call: TRBJ2-5

cdr3_aa: CASLGQGARTGELFF
cdr3_nt: TGTGCCAGCCTGGGACAGGGGGCTCGGACCGGGGAGCTGTTTTTT
v_call: TRBV2
d_call: TRBD1
clone_size: NA
j_call: TRBJ2-2

cdr3_aa: CASSDTSSRGSSYEQYF
cdr3_nt: TGCGCCAGCAGCGACACATCATCCAGGGGAAGTAGCTACGAGCAGTACTTC
v_call: TRBV5-1
d_call: NA
clone_size: many
j_call: TRBJ2-7

cdr3_aa: CAISLEDWAITDTQYF
cdr3_nt: TGTGCCATCAGCTTAGAGGATTGGGCCATCACAGATACGCAGTATTTT
v_call: TRBV10-3
d_call: NA
clone_size: NA
j_call: TRBJ2-3

cdr3_aa: CASTEGLATGELFF
cdr3_nt: TGTGCCAGCACCGAGGGGCTAGCCACCGGGGAGCTGTTTTTT
v_call: TRBV2
d_call: NA
clone_size: many
j_call: TRBJ2-2

cdr3_aa: CASSSTRSTDTQYF
cdr3_nt: TGTGCCAGCAGCTCCACTAGAAGCACAGATACGCAGTATTTT
v_call: TRBV7-3
d_call: NA
clone_size: NA
j_call: TRBJ2-3

cdr3_aa: CASSDQPGELFF
cdr3_nt: TGTGCCAGCAGTGACCAGCCCGGGGAGCTGTTTTTT
v_call: TRBV2
d_call: NA
clone_size: NA
j_call: TRBJ2-2

cdr3_aa: CASSARGQPDTQYF
cdr3_nt: TGTGCCAGCAGCGCAAGGGGACAGCCAGATACGCAGTATTTT
v_call: TRBV7-3
d_call: TRBD1
clone_size: many
j_call: TRBJ2-3

cdr3_aa: CASSLSINVRQPQHF
cdr3_nt: TGTGCCAGCAGTTTATCCATCAACGTCCGTCAGCCCCAGCATTTT
v_call: TRBV27
d_call: NA
clone_size: many
j_call: TRBJ1-5

cdr3_aa: CATSGGPSTVDTQYF
cdr3_nt: TGTGCCACCAGCGGGGGACCATCAACGGTAGATACGCAGTATTTT
v_call: TRBV15
d_call: NA
clone_size: many
j_call: TRBJ2-3

cdr3_aa: CASRTGTGGSGELFF
cdr3_nt: TGTGCCAGTAGGACCGGGACAGGGGGTTCCGGGGAGCTGTTTTTT
v_call: TRBV19
d_call: TRBD1
clone_size: many
j_call: TRBJ2-2

cdr3_aa: CASSRTTGAGQPQHF
cdr3_nt: TGCGCCAGCAGCCGGACGACTGGAGCTGGTCAGCCCCAGCATTTT
v_call: TRBV7-9
d_call: NA
clone_size: many
j_call: TRBJ1-5

cdr3_aa: CSVEFGRGGETQYF
cdr3_nt: TGCAGCGTTGAATTTGGCAGAGGGGGAGAGACCCAGTACTTC
v_call: TRBV29-1
d_call: NA
clone_size: many
j_call: TRBJ2-5

cdr3_aa: CASSHRRGRTEAFF
cdr3_nt: TGTGCCAGCAGCCACCGGCGGGGGAGAACTGAAGCTTTCTTT
v_call: TRBV3-1
d_call: NA
clone_size: many
j_call: TRBJ1-1

cdr3_aa: CASSLGLAPETQYF
cdr3_nt: TGTGCCAGCTCCCTGGGACTAGCTCCAGAGACCCAGTACTTC
v_call: TRBV18
d_call: TRBD2
clone_size: few
j_call: TRBJ2-5

cdr3_aa: CASSLERTGSYEQYF
cdr3_nt: TGTGCCAGCAGCTTGGAAAGGACTGGCTCCTACGAGCAGTACTTC
v_call: TRBV5-5
d_call: NA
clone_size: NA
j_call: TRBJ2-7

cdr3_aa: CASGVYGNSPLHF
cdr3_nt: TGTGCCTCGGGGGTATATGGGAATTCACCCCTCCACTTT
v_call: TRBV27
d_call: NA
clone_size: NA
j_call: TRBJ1-6

cdr3_aa: CASTPGAGEQYF
cdr3_nt: TGTGCCAGCACCCCGGGGGCGGGCGAGCAGTACTTC
v_call: TRBV6-1
d_call: NA
clone_size: NA
j_call: TRBJ2-7

cdr3_aa: CASSVPWGSGSTDTQYF
cdr3_nt: TGTGCCAGCAGCGTGCCCTGGGGTAGCGGAAGCACAGATACGCAGTATTTT
v_call: TRBV9
d_call: NA
clone_size: NA
j_call: TRBJ2-3

cdr3_aa: CASSQQLGQAYEQYF
cdr3_nt: TGCGCCAGCAGCCAACAGTTAGGACAGGCCTACGAGCAGTACTTC
v_call: TRBV4-1
d_call: TRBD1
clone_size: few
j_call: TRBJ2-7

cdr3_aa: CASRPDSSQDTQYF
cdr3_nt: TGTGCCAGCCGCCCAGACTCGTCACAGGATACGCAGTATTTT
v_call: TRBV5-4
d_call: NA
clone_size: NA
j_call: TRBJ2-3

cdr3_aa: CASSQPPGLAGVAGELFF
cdr3_nt: TGTGCCAGCAGCCAGCCCCCGGGACTAGCGGGAGTGGCCGGGGAGCTGTTTTTT
v_call: TRBV4-2
d_call: TRBD2
clone_size: few
j_call: TRBJ2-2

cdr3_aa: CASSPPGQVNTEAFF
cdr3_nt: TGTGCCAGCAGCCCCCCGGGACAAGTGAACACTGAAGCTTTCTTT
v_call: TRBV2
d_call: NA
clone_size: many
j_call: TRBJ1-1

cdr3_aa: CASQTGGETQYF
cdr3_nt: TGTGCCAGCCAAACAGGGGGGGAGACCCAGTACTTC
v_call: TRBV19
d_call: TRBD1
clone_size: NA
j_call: TRBJ2-5

cdr3_aa: CASRFDVNNEQFF
cdr3_nt: TGTGCCAGCAGATTCGACGTAAACAATGAGCAGTTCTTC
v_call: TRBV12-3/TRBV12-4
d_call: NA
clone_size: many
j_call: TRBJ2-1

cdr3_aa: CAWSVQVGVIYNEQFF
cdr3_nt: TGTGCCTGGAGTGTACAGGTAGGGGTAATCTACAATGAGCAGTTCTTC
v_call: TRBV30
d_call: NA
clone_size: NA
j_call: TRBJ2-1

cdr3_aa: CSAREGLSPSEKLFF
cdr3_nt: TGCAGTGCTAGAGAGGGGTTGAGCCCTTCTGAAAAACTGTTTTTT
v_call: TRBV20-1
d_call: NA
clone_size: few
j_call: TRBJ1-4

cdr3_aa: CASSSYPGTENNEQFF
cdr3_nt: TGCGCCAGCAGCTCGTATCCCGGGACAGAAAATAATGAGCAGTTCTTC
v_call: TRBV5-1
d_call: TRBD1
clone_size: few
j_call: TRBJ2-1

cdr3_aa: CASRIAGQSYNEQFF
cdr3_nt: TGTGCCAGTCGTATTGCTGGACAGTCCTACAATGAGCAGTTCTTC
v_call: TRBV11-2
d_call: NA
clone_size: many
j_call: TRBJ2-1

cdr3_aa: CASGKPSGWDNEQFF
cdr3_nt: TGTGCTAGTGGTAAACCTAGCGGGTGGGACAATGAGCAGTTCTTC
v_call: TRBV12-5
d_call: TRBD2
clone_size: few
j_call: TRBJ2-1